This T cell receptor beta chain emerged from a study of early T cells in non-severe SARS-CoV-2 infection. Turning to the study itself: Investigators sequenced bulk RNA drawn from unsorted whole blood, and chains remained unpaired. The study, taken as a whole, reports: Clonotype matching in VDJdb favored anti-spike CD8 responses and did not capture private and CD4 specificities.

Trimming removed 10 bases at V and 1 base at J, with 16 bases between. The CDR3 loop spans 15 amino acids. Per germline, CDR1 MNHEY and CDR2 SVGEGT. This clonotype came up a few times. Its antigen is unidentified. cDNA molecules, individually, were tagged with unique molecular identifiers. TCRdb processed the 5' RACE reads anew with MiXCR; each CDR3 protein has one entry. The sample consists of roughly 60,000 distinct CDR3 sequences, roughly 5.5% of them appearing once. The sample was whole blood. The clonotype originates from an adult who was a healthcare worker with PCR-confirmed SARS-CoV-2 infection or an uninfected control (not recorded which). V usage is TRBV6-2 or TRBV6-3 and J usage is TRBJ2-2, with D unresolved. The CDR3 loop reads CAIRRPGLNTGELFF. The CDR3 DNA is TGTGCCATTCGACGGCCCGGTTTGAACACCGGGGAGCTGTTTTTT.